The 5 T cell receptor beta chains below all came from one sample that was sequenced in a study of tumor-infiltrating lymphocytes in oesophageal squamous cell carcinoma listed by TCRdb under 2016. Receptors were amplified or captured by PCR. The data were produced on an Illumina HiSeq 2000. The public reads were reprocessed in TCRdb via fastp at Q25 and MiXCR, keeping in-frame beta chains. When rows share a CDR3 protein, they turn into one entry using the most common DNA and genes. This sample is represented by around 22,000 distinct CDR3 sequences; about 35% of them were singletons. The top ten clones comprise approximately 20% of the sample. The sequencing input was esophageal tumor tissue. These receptor sequences come from a female donor with esophageal squamous cell carcinoma.

A few counts support this clonotype. This chain joins TRBV7-9 and TRBJ1-2; D unclear. CDR3 length: 13 amino acids. Looked up from germline, CDR1 is SEHNR and CDR2 is FQNEAQ (reference sequence). V was shortened by 1 base and J by 7 bases, with 10 bases between the two germline ends. This CDR3 reads CASSLEYGSGYTF. The CDR3 DNA reads as TGTGCCAGCAGCTTAGAATACGGGAGTGGCTACACCTTC.

In its sample, this clonotype was seen a few times. V is TRBV18 and J is TRBJ2-1, with 7 bases matching TRBD2. The J segment lost 3 bases and the V segment lost 3 bases, leaving 17 bases of the junction unmatched. The CDR3 runs 19 residues. CDR1 and CDR2 from the germline V gene are KGHSH and LQKENI. CDR3 sequence reads: CASSPLAEGTVGVYNEQFF. CDR3 nucleotides: TGTGCCAGCTCACCTCTAGCGGAGGGGACTGTGGGGGTCTACAATGAGCAGTTCTTC.

This clonotype is classed as medium-sized. The chain couples TRBV7-6 to TRBJ2-6, with D possibly matching TRBD2 (5 bases). The germline V gene has CDR1 SGHVS and CDR2 FNYEAQ. This CDR3 has 15 amino acids. The germline V and J ends were trimmed by 3 bases and 4 bases, with 10 bases remaining between them. CDR3: CASSLGPGGANVLTF. CDR3 coding DNA: TGTGCCAGCAGCTTGGGCCCGGGGGGGGCCAACGTCCTGACTTTC.

This clonotype was counted at least ten times. This chain joins TRBV5-6 and TRBJ2-7; D assignment may be TRBD1 or TRBD2 (9 bases each). Between the trimmed V and J ends, which lost 2 bases and 10 bases, there was a span of 28 bases. Germline V gene data show CDR1 as SGHDT and CDR2 as YYEEEE. CDR3 length: 17 amino acids. The CDR3 sequence is CASSLDTGGGLAGQQYF. The CDR3 DNA reads TGTGCCAGCAGCTTAGACACAGGGGGCGGCCTAGCGGGACAACAGTACTTC.

This clonotype was seen many times. The chain uses TRBV19 and TRBJ2-7; D is unresolved. This CDR3 region has 15 residues. V lost 7 bases and J 6 bases, leaving 22 bases between the germline ends. The germline gives CDR1 LNHDA, CDR2 SQIVND (reference sequence). The CDR3 sequence: CASIAPTLGFCEQYF. As DNA, the CDR3 is TGTGCCAGTATTGCACCCACGTTGGGTTTCTGCGAGCAGTACTTC.